Listed below are T cell receptor beta chains from one sample, sequenced in a study of blood T cell repertoires in COVID-19. Here immunoSEQ multiplex PCR was the method, and the copy in TCRdb shows in-frame clones only, minus some. The data show 25,000 to 35,000 clones, with 88% seen just once and approximately 5% held by the top ten. Sequencing was done on a sample of peripheral blood. These receptor sequences come from a human donor in a cohort sampled during active COVID-19. The CDR3 runs from the conserved cysteine through the conserved F or W. D genes are given only for firm matches. The size field is filled for only some rows; it gives once, few, many or a size class.

once	TRBV19	TRBJ1-6	.	CASSPDSRGSPLHF	TGTGCCAGTAGTCCGGACTCAAGAGGTTCACCCCTCCACTTT
once	TRBV6-1	TRBJ1-6	.	CASSAGVGNPRVNSPLHF	TGTGCCAGCAGTGCGGGGGTTGGAAACCCTAGGGTGAATTCACCCCTCCACTTT
once	TRBV28	TRBJ2-1	TRBD2	CASSPSGGPNEQFF	TGTGCCAGCAGCCCTAGCGGGGGGCCTAATGAGCAGTTCTTC
few	TRBV9	TRBJ2-2	.	CASSPRGALGELFF	TGTGCCAGCAGTCCTCGGGGAGCCCTCGGGGAGCTGTTTTTT
.	TRBV19	TRBJ1-6	TRBD1	CAIADRGDSPLHF	TGTGCCATCGCCGACAGGGGGGACTCACCCCTCCACTTT
.	TRBV25-1	TRBJ2-3	.	CASSEAHRQDSTDTQYF	TGTGCCAGCAGTGAAGCACACCGACAGGATAGCACAGATACGCAGTATTTT
once	TRBV7-8	TRBJ2-3	TRBD2	CASSGTSGGAPQYF	TGTGCCAGCAGCGGGACTAGCGGGGGGGCCCCGCAGTATTTT
.	TRBV7-3	TRBJ2-3	TRBD1	CASSLGTGSTDTQYF	TGTGCCAGCAGCTTAGGGACAGGTAGCACAGATACGCAGTATTTT
.	TRBV6-2/TRBV6-3	TRBJ2-5	.	CASSPSGAQETQYF	TGTGCCAGCAGTCCGAGCGGCGCACAAGAGACCCAGTACTTC
.	TRBV27	TRBJ1-1	.	CASSVDSFGANTEAFF	TGTGCCAGCAGTGTAGACAGTTTTGGTGCAAACACTGAAGCTTTCTTT
.	TRBV21-1	TRBJ2-5	.	CASSSTSGGALEETQYF	TGTGCCAGCAGCTCGACTAGCGGGGGGGCGTTAGAAGAGACCCAGTACTTC
.	TRBV12-3/TRBV12-4	TRBJ2-3	.	CASRFGGDTQYF	TGTGCCAGCAGGTTCGGGGGAGATACGCAGTATTTT
.	TRBV29-1	TRBJ2-6	.	CSVSLGAAGANVLTF	TGCAGCGTTTCACTGGGGGCTGCTGGGGCCAACGTCCTGACTTTC
.	TRBV27	TRBJ2-7	TRBD1	CASSPRQGPYEQYF	TGTGCCAGCAGTCCAAGACAGGGCCCCTACGAGCAGTACTTC
.	TRBV7-9	TRBJ1-4	TRBD1	CASSPTGQGFEKLFF	TGTGCCAGCAGCCCCACGGGACAGGGTTTTGAAAAACTGTTTTTT
.	TRBV6-2/TRBV6-3	TRBJ2-1	TRBD2	CASSKRGAGLNEQFF	TGTGCCAGCAGTAAGCGGGGGGCCGGTTTGAATGAGCAGTTCTTC
.	TRBV2	TRBJ2-5	TRBD2	CASRPGLAGASFSQYF	TGTGCCAGCAGGCCGGGACTAGCGGGGGCCTCCTTCTCCCAGTACTTC
.	TRBV6-5	TRBJ2-2	.	CAGGRGGTGELFF	TGTGCAGGGGGACGCGGGGGCACCGGGGAGCTGTTTTTT
.	TRBV11-3	TRBJ2-7	.	CASSRGLDYEQYF	TGTGCCAGCAGCCGAGGACTTGACTACGAGCAGTACTTC
.	TRBV12-5	TRBJ2-7	.	CASGLVLSGQPYEQYF	TGTGCTAGTGGTTTGGTACTCTCCGGACAGCCCTACGAGCAGTACTTC
.	TRBV19	TRBJ1-4	.	CASSIAGPNEKLFF	TGTGCCAGTAGTATTGCTGGGCCGAATGAAAAACTGTTTTTT
.	TRBV28	TRBJ1-5	TRBD1	CASITRGRRTNQPQHF	TGTGCCAGCATAACAAGGGGGCGCCGGACCAATCAGCCCCAGCATTTT
.	TRBV3-1/TRBV3-2	TRBJ1-1	.	CASSQGPTGNTEAFF	TGTGCCAGCAGCCAAGGGCCGACAGGGAACACTGAAGCTTTCTTT
.	TRBV5-1	TRBJ2-5	.	CASSRASQETQYF	TGCGCCAGCAGCCGAGCTAGCCAAGAGACCCAGTACTTC
.	TRBV5-4	TRBJ1-2	.	CASNQPGTPYGYTF	TGTGCCAGCAACCAACCTGGGACACCCTATGGCTACACCTTC
.	TRBV4-3	TRBJ1-2	.	CASSQGHGFSGYGYTF	TGCGCCAGCAGCCAGGGACACGGGTTCTCGGGCTATGGCTACACCTTC
.	TRBV6-2/TRBV6-3	TRBJ2-5	.	CASSLGGQKETQYF	TGTGCCAGCAGTTTGGGGGGACAGAAGGAGACCCAGTACTTC
.	TRBV7-3	TRBJ2-2	TRBD1	CASSRSGTGNTGELFF	TGTGCCAGCAGCCGTTCGGGGACAGGGAACACCGGGGAGCTGTTTTTT
.	TRBV5-8	TRBJ2-7	TRBD2	CASSLEATSGREQYF	TGTGCCAGCAGCTTAGAGGCTACTAGCGGTAGAGAGCAGTACTTC
.	TRBV29-1	TRBJ1-5	.	CSVVTRVSNQPQHF	TGCAGCGTTGTGACCAGGGTCAGCAATCAGCCCCAGCATTTT
.	TRBV3-1/TRBV3-2	TRBJ2-5	TRBD1	CASSHAGTGDQETQYF	TGTGCCAGCAGCCATGCGGGGACAGGGGATCAGGAGACCCAGTACTTC
.	TRBV6-5	TRBJ2-7	.	CASSLGKPYEQYF	TGTGCCAGCAGCCTCGGGAAGCCCTACGAGCAGTACTTC
.	TRBV4-2	TRBJ1-1	TRBD1	CASTSGGNIGTEAFF	TGTGCCAGCACATCAGGGGGGAATATAGGGACTGAAGCTTTCTTT
.	TRBV11-2	TRBJ2-1	.	CASSPPGPPFNNEQFF	TGTGCCAGCAGCCCCCCCGGTCCTCCCTTCAACAATGAGCAGTTCTTC
.	TRBV6-6	TRBJ2-5	.	CASNPDPRGETQYF	TGTGCCAGCAACCCGGACCCGAGGGGGGAGACCCAGTACTTC
once	TRBV30	TRBJ2-1	.	CAWGRGRNNEQFF	TGTGCCTGGGGGCGGGGCAGAAACAATGAGCAGTTCTTC
.	TRBV30	TRBJ2-7	.	CAWSPAIVGSYEQYF	TGTGCCTGGAGTCCCGCTATCGTCGGCTCCTACGAGCAGTACTTC
.	TRBV10-3	TRBJ1-1	.	CAISLTGNTEAFF	TGTGCCATCAGTTTGACAGGCAACACTGAAGCTTTCTTT
.	TRBV11-2	TRBJ2-7	.	CASSPVLSGGGEQYF	TGTGCCAGCAGCCCAGTGTTAAGCGGAGGCGGCGAGCAGTACTTC
.	TRBV2	TRBJ2-3	TRBD1	CASWTGGPDTQYF	TGTGCCAGCTGGACAGGGGGCCCAGATACGCAGTATTTT
.	TRBV18	TRBJ2-7	.	CASSPSQEGYEQYF	TGTGCCAGCTCACCATCCCAGGAGGGGTACGAGCAGTACTTC
.	TRBV9	TRBJ2-7	TRBD2	CASSVGGSGHEQYF	TGTGCCAGCAGCGTAGGGGGTAGCGGGCACGAGCAGTACTTC
.	TRBV14	TRBJ2-5	.	CASSPLDEYIQETQYF	TGTGCCAGCAGCCCGCTCGATGAGTATATACAAGAGACCCAGTACTTC
.	TRBV5-5	TRBJ2-7	TRBD2	CASSSLAGGTYEQYF	TGTGCCAGCAGCTCACTAGCGGGGGGGACCTACGAGCAGTACTTC
.	TRBV2	TRBJ2-7	TRBD1	CASSELFGTGAEQYF	TGTGCCAGCAGTGAACTCTTCGGGACAGGGGCCGAGCAGTACTTC
.	TRBV15	TRBJ2-2	.	CATSRSRNTGELFF	TGTGCCACCAGCAGATCCCGTAACACCGGGGAGCTGTTTTTT
.	TRBV5-1	TRBJ2-3	TRBD2	CASSFWLAGTVGTDTQYF	TGCGCCAGCAGCTTTTGGCTAGCGGGGACCGTAGGCACAGATACGCAGTATTTT
.	TRBV4-1	TRBJ2-1	.	CASSQDRMGRGSYNEQFF	TGCGCCAGCAGCCAAGATAGGATGGGGCGGGGTTCCTACAATGAGCAGTTCTTC
.	TRBV19	TRBJ1-2	.	CASSSRWGLGDYGYTF	TGTGCCAGTAGTTCCCGATGGGGGCTAGGGGACTATGGCTACACCTTC
once	TRBV5-6	TRBJ1-2	.	CASSLGGASYGYTF	TGTGCCAGCAGCTTAGGGGGGGCGTCCTATGGCTACACCTTC
.	TRBV2	TRBJ2-6	TRBD1	CASGRDRGSGANVLTF	TGTGCCAGCGGCCGGGACAGGGGCTCTGGGGCCAACGTCCTGACTTTC
.	TRBV9	TRBJ2-7	TRBD1	CASSVDAGTGLHEQYF	TGTGCCAGCAGCGTAGATGCCGGGACAGGGTTACACGAGCAGTACTTC
.	TRBV12-3/TRBV12-4	TRBJ2-7	TRBD2	CASSGLDIYEQYF	TGTGCCAGCTCGGGACTAGATATCTACGAGCAGTACTTC